This T cell receptor beta chain was recorded in a study of T cell responses to AZD1222 COVID-19 vaccine. Study-level findings and limits: Spike regions recognized by vaccine-associated CD4 TCRs spanned the protein, led by 160-218 and 743-854. Most donors were white British and more were female, and clonal diversity was possibly underestimated.

TCRdb's table, derived via immunoSEQ multiplex PCR, lists solely in-frame clones and lacks some. There are around 99,000 clones in the sample; approximately 87% occur only once, and roughly 4.4% lies in the top ten. Germline V CDR1 and CDR2: SGHRS, YFSETQ. V shed 0 bases, J shed 5 bases, and the junction held 8 bases outside the gene matches. The CDR3 totals 16 residues. This clone was seen only once. The target antigen is unknown. This rearrangement joins TRBV5-1 to TRBJ2-5; 9 positions agree with TRBD2. This TCR was recovered from an adult who received the AZD1222 COVID-19 vaccine. The source material was peripheral blood, sampled 28 days after the second AZD1222 dose. This CDR3 reads CASSLGGGGAVETQYF. The CDR3, as DNA: TGCGCCAGCAGCTTGGGGGGCGGGGGGGCCGTTGAGACCCAGTACTTC.